Listed below are T cell receptor beta chains from one sample, sequenced in a study of immune evolution from preneoplasia to lung adenocarcinoma. Assay: immunoSEQ multiplex PCR; the TCRdb copy retains only in-frame clones and omits some. The repertoire consists of more than 5,500 clones, with about 77% occurring once and the leading ten covering under 6.5%. Sequenced input: FFPE minimally invasive lung adenocarcinoma tissue. Receptors were obtained from a person between 50 and 70 years old with lung adenocarcinoma. Both conserved end residues are part of each CDR3. D genes are given only for firm matches. A clone size is listed for some rows: how often the clone was seen (once, few, many), or a class if it is expanded.

TRBV29-1	NA	TRBJ1-4	NA	CSVEVDSRNSVFF	TGCAGCGTTGAAGTGGATTCCAGGAATTCGGTGTTTTTT
TRBV2	once	TRBJ1-2	TRBD1	CASSRRGFYGYTF	TGTGCCAGCAGTCGCAGGGGGTTCTATGGCTACACCTTC
TRBV30	NA	TRBJ2-2	NA	CAWSVVGRNTGELFF	TGTGCCTGGAGTGTGGTGGGGCGGAACACCGGGGAGCTGTTTTTT
TRBV5-1	NA	TRBJ2-7	NA	CASSLESEQYF	TGCGCCAGCAGCTTGGAGTCCGAGCAGTACTTC
TRBV7-3	NA	TRBJ1-1	NA	CASSLGYGTEAFF	TGTGCCAGCAGTTTGGGTTATGGCACTGAAGCTTTCTTT
TRBV6-1	NA	TRBJ2-3	TRBD2	CASSETSGSSDTQYF	TGTGCCAGCAGTGAGACTAGCGGGAGCTCAGATACGCAGTATTTT
TRBV4-3	once	TRBJ1-4	NA	CASSQDGRGAFEKLFF	TGCGCCAGCAGCCAAGATGGCCGGGGGGCCTTCGAAAAACTGTTTTTT
TRBV29-1	NA	TRBJ2-2	NA	CSVEEVGLTTGELFF	TGCAGCGTTGAGGAGGTAGGGCTCACCACCGGGGAGCTGTTTTTT
TRBV6-1	NA	TRBJ2-1	NA	CASSFPGFDEQFF	TGTGCCAGCAGCTTCCCTGGGTTCGATGAGCAGTTCTTC
TRBV4-1	NA	TRBJ1-2	NA	CASSQETHSGGYTF	TGCGCCAGCAGCCAGGAGACCCACAGCGGGGGCTACACCTTC
TRBV6-1	NA	TRBJ1-3	NA	CASTELGNTIYF	TGTGCCAGCACTGAACTTGGAAACACCATATATTTT
TRBV4-1	NA	TRBJ1-1	TRBD1	CASSQGTGGLNTEAFF	TGCGCCAGCAGCCAAGGGACAGGGGGCTTAAACACTGAAGCTTTCTTT
TRBV28	NA	TRBJ1-2	NA	CASSGMTAYGYTF	TGTGCCAGCAGTGGGATGACAGCTTATGGCTACACCTTC
TRBV7-2	few	TRBJ2-1	NA	CASSQGGGQGYNEQFF	TGTGCCAGCAGCCAAGGTGGGGGGCAGGGCTACAATGAGCAGTTCTTC
TRBV19	NA	TRBJ2-1	TRBD2	CASSTGGGITEQFF	TGTGCCAGTAGTACGGGGGGGGGTATCACTGAGCAGTTCTTC
TRBV19	NA	TRBJ1-3	NA	CASSLGLADTIYF	TGTGCCAGTAGCCTAGGGTTGGCTGACACCATATATTTT
TRBV7-2	NA	TRBJ2-2	TRBD1	CASSLTGDTGELFF	TGTGCCAGCAGCTTAACAGGGGATACCGGGGAGCTGTTTTTT
TRBV5-1	NA	TRBJ1-1	TRBD1	CASSSPRTGGGNTEAFF	TGCGCCAGCAGCTCGCCAAGGACAGGTGGGGGGAACACTGAAGCTTTCTTT